The rows below give T cell receptor beta chains drawn from one sample of a study of CD8 T cells in ankylosing spondylitis. TCRdb used MiXCR to reprocess the 5' RACE reads, holding one entry per CDR3 protein. This table holds around 490,000 distinct CDR3 sequences, about 5.7% found once. The sequenced material came from blood, either unsorted or a sorted T cell fraction (not recorded which). All receptors come from a male donor with ankylosing spondylitis. Each CDR3 is given with its conserved first and last residue. A D gene is named only where the DNA matches it firmly. Clone sizes are given selectively: once, few, many, or a class where the clone is expanded.

v_call	j_call	clone_size	d_call	cdr3_aa	cdr3_nt
TRBV5-6	TRBJ1-5	many	.	CASSLAGYDQPQHF	TGTGCCAGCAGCTTGGCGGGTTACGATCAGCCCCAGCATTTT
TRBV10-3	TRBJ2-7	many	.	CAISVRLRADEQYF	TGTGCCATCAGTGTCCGTCTTAGGGCGGACGAGCAGTACTTC
TRBV5-5	TRBJ2-1	many	.	CASSQGRDNEQFF	TGTGCCAGCAGCCAAGGGCGCGACAATGAGCAGTTCTTC
TRBV5-1	TRBJ2-3	many	TRBD2	CASSWQGLAGADTQYF	TGCGCCAGCAGCTGGCAGGGACTAGCGGGGGCAGATACGCAGTATTTT
TRBV7-2	TRBJ1-1	few	TRBD1	CASRPDRGMNTEAFF	TGTGCCAGCAGACCAGACAGGGGGATGAACACTGAAGCTTTCTTT
TRBV20-1	TRBJ2-7	many	.	CSARDRRGGSYEQYF	TGCAGTGCTAGAGATCGGAGGGGTGGGTCCTACGAGCAGTACTTC
TRBV10-3	TRBJ1-1	many	.	CAISPGPGAEAFF	TGTGCCATCAGTCCGGGACCGGGGGCCGAAGCTTTCTTT
TRBV20-1	TRBJ1-1	.	TRBD1	CSAPRGGSNTEAFF	TGCAGTGCTCCCAGGGGGGGCTCGAACACTGAAGCTTTCTTT
TRBV5-4	TRBJ2-7	many	TRBD2	CASSLAGTSSYEQYF	TGTGCCAGCAGCTTAGCGGGGACGTCGTCCTACGAGCAGTACTTC
TRBV14	TRBJ2-3	many	.	CASSQVPRSSTDTQYF	TGTGCCAGCAGCCAAGTTCCGCGGTCTAGCACAGATACGCAGTATTTT
TRBV7-9	TRBJ2-5	many	TRBD1	CASSFTGGVETQYF	TGTGCCAGCAGCTTCACAGGGGGCGTAGAGACCCAGTACTTC
TRBV28	TRBJ1-2	many	.	CASSGAYRVPVSFF	TGTGCCAGCAGTGGCGCATACCGGGTCCCTGTGTCCTTCTTC
TRBV10-1	TRBJ2-7	many	TRBD2	CASSEGTSGYEQYF	TGCGCCAGCAGTGAGGGGACTAGCGGGTACGAGCAGTACTTC
TRBV24-1	TRBJ1-2	many	.	CATSLNYGYTF	TGTGCCACCAGTCTCAACTATGGCTACACCTTC
TRBV5-1	TRBJ2-1	few	.	CASSTGRSYNEQFF	TGCGCCAGCAGCACGGGACGATCCTACAATGAGCAGTTCTTC
TRBV27	TRBJ1-2	many	.	CASRYREGGYGYTF	TGTGCCAGCAGGTACAGGGAGGGGGGCTATGGCTACACCTTC
TRBV18	TRBJ2-7	.	TRBD1	CASSHRDRDFWEQYF	TGTGCCAGCTCACACCGGGACAGGGACTTCTGGGAGCAGTACTTC
TRBV6-5	TRBJ2-5	many	TRBD2	CASSYLRGGQKKETQYF	TGTGCCAGCAGTTACTTGCGGGGGGGGCAGAAAAAAGAGACCCAGTACTTC
TRBV7-2	TRBJ1-3	many	.	CASSLGQTHSGNTIYF	TGTGCCAGCAGCTTAGGACAGACACACTCTGGAAACACCATATATTTT
TRBV15	TRBJ1-5	many	.	CATSRYGGTNQPQHF	TGTGCCACCAGCAGGTACGGTGGTACCAATCAGCCCCAGCATTTT
TRBV15	TRBJ1-4	.	TRBD1	CATSSGQGSNEKLFF	TGTGCCACCAGCAGTGGACAGGGGTCTAATGAAAAACTGTTTTTT
TRBV12-3/TRBV12-4	TRBJ2-1	many	.	CASSLSLAGNNEQFF	TGTGCCAGCAGTTTAAGCTTGGCGGGAAACAATGAGCAGTTCTTC
TRBV29-1	TRBJ2-7	many	.	CSVLRDGTYEQYF	TGCAGCGTTCTCCGAGACGGGACCTACGAGCAGTACTTC
TRBV5-1	TRBJ2-5	few	.	CASSYQTGRREETQYF	TGCGCCAGCAGCTATCAAACAGGGAGGAGGGAAGAGACCCAGTACTTC
TRBV5-1	TRBJ1-1	many	.	CASSFRVGVTEAFF	TGCGCCAGCAGCTTCAGGGTCGGAGTCACTGAAGCTTTCTTT
TRBV6-5	TRBJ2-7	many	.	CASSLTGFYEQYF	TGTGCCAGCAGCTTAACAGGGTTCTACGAGCAGTACTTC
TRBV5-1	TRBJ2-2	few	.	CASSKRTAATGELFF	TGCGCCAGCAGCAAAAGGACAGCTGCAACCGGGGAGCTGTTTTTT
TRBV4-1	TRBJ1-1	.	.	CASSQLGQSEAFF	TGCGCCAGCAGCCAGCTTGGACAGTCTGAAGCTTTCTTT
TRBV7-6	TRBJ2-1	many	TRBD2	CASSLVASGGNNEQFF	TGTGCCAGCAGCTTAGTTGCCAGCGGGGGAAACAATGAGCAGTTCTTC
TRBV28	TRBJ1-5	many	TRBD1	CASSFPTTGGHNQPQHF	TGTGCCAGCAGTTTCCCTACCACAGGGGGCCACAATCAGCCCCAGCATTTT
TRBV29-1	TRBJ1-2	many	.	CSVGGVNYGYTF	TGCAGCGTTGGGGGTGTTAACTATGGCTACACCTTC
TRBV7-9	TRBJ1-2	few	.	CASSAHRARGGYTF	TGTGCCAGCAGCGCCCACAGGGCTCGGGGCGGCTACACCTTC
TRBV5-1	TRBJ2-7	many	TRBD1	CASSDTGGSYEQYF	TGCGCCAGCAGCGACACAGGGGGGTCCTACGAGCAGTACTTC
TRBV20-1	TRBJ2-3	few	.	CSAGGSPPADTQYF	TGCAGTGCTGGGGGCTCGCCTCCCGCAGATACGCAGTATTTT
TRBV10-3	TRBJ1-2	many	TRBD1	CAISAGQSYPINYGYTF	TGTGCCATCAGTGCGGGACAGAGTTATCCAATTAACTATGGCTACACCTTC
TRBV5-1	TRBJ2-5	many	TRBD2	CASSFGSGDGTQYF	TGCGCCAGCAGCTTTGGTAGCGGGGACGGGACCCAGTACTTC